The entry below describes one T cell receptor beta chain. The antigen is undetermined. Per the germline V gene, CDR1 is WSHSY and CDR2 is SAAADI. CDR3 length: 18 amino acids. Trimming cost V 4 bases and J 0 bases; bases outside gene matches: 12. Data came from immunoSEQ multiplex PCR; TCRdb stores just in-frame clones and leaves some out. The table lists roughly 38,000 clones, just under 95% of them singletons. The source of the sample is a study of a mutant IDH1 vaccine in newly diagnosed glioma. The wider study: Of the patients given treatment, roughly 60% were male and about 38% were female, and a mean age of around 41 years was recorded. Radiotherapy, temozolomide, or both had been given previously, and both were given to most. Study-wide points: Whatever changes occurred in top peripheral T cell clonotypes seemed unrelated to pseudoprogression.

Time point: baseline, week 1 (first vaccination visit). As for treatment: pre-vaccination baseline after standard-of-care therapy. The astrocytomas were IDH1-mutant, ATRX-negative, and WHO grade 3 or 4. The chain has TRBV10-2 and TRBJ2-7; 10 positions match TRBD2. Sequenced here: PBMCs, sampled from a glioma patient treated with radiotherapy, temozolomide or both. This receptor was taken from a young man with glioma. CDR3 bases: TGCGCCAGCAGTGTGGGAACTAGCGGGACCCTTATCTCCTACGAGCAGTACTTC. Amino acid sequence: CASSVGTSGTLISYEQYF.